The next 7 T cell receptor beta chains were all read from a single sample in a study of PD-1 blockade in classical Hodgkin lymphoma. This table comes from immunoSEQ multiplex PCR, and its TCRdb copy is limited to in-frame clones, with some not included. The table lists roughly 50,000 clones, 90% of them singletons. As to time point: cycle 4 day 1 (C4D1), after 6 weeks of nivolumab. Brentuximab vedotin exposure varied, and every patient relapsed after autologous stem cell transplantation. The starting material was peripheral blood mononuclear cells (PBMCs), obtained before the fourth cycle of nivolumab. These receptors originate from a human donor with classical Hodgkin lymphoma.

This clone turned up a few times. J is TRBJ2-5 and V is TRBV2, with D uncertain. Trimming left V 8 bases short and J 3 bases short, with 13 bases between. Germline CDR1 and CDR2: SNHLY and FYNNEI. CDR3 length equals 13 residues. The CDR3 protein is CASGAPLEETQYF. Here the CDR3 DNA reads TGTGCCAGCGGAGCCCCGCTAGAAGAGACCCAGTACTTC.

For the CDR3, the DNA is TGTGCCAGCGAGGGGGACGGGAGGGCCAGGGCAGATACGCAGTATTTT. Its translation is CASEGDGRARADTQYF. The chain employs TRBV5-4 and TRBJ2-3; 8 nucleotides line up with TRBD2. J gave up 4 bases and V 7 bases, and 14 bases lay outside the gene matches. The germline gives CDR1 SGHNT, CDR2 YYREEE (reference sequence). This CDR3 has 16 residues.

The CDR3 nucleotides read TGTGCCAGCAGCTTAGAGAGAAAAGAGACCCAGTACTTC. This gives the protein CASSLERKETQYF. The V gene is TRBV7-3, the J gene TRBJ2-5; D is undetermined. From germline, CDR1 is SGHTA and CDR2 FQGTGA. The CDR3 has 13 residues. Trimming removed 2 bases from V and 3 bases from J, with 7 bases in between.

The V and J genes are TRBV11-3 and TRBJ1-1, with TRBD1 identical over 10 bases. Germline lookup yields CDR1 SGHNT and CDR2 YENEEA. V gave up 4 bases and J gave up 6 bases; unmatched junction bases: 11. The CDR3 consists of 16 residues. DNA for the CDR3: TGTGCCAGCAGCTCCCGGGGACAGGGGATAGTGGCTGAAGCTTTCTTT. It codes for CASSSRGQGIVAEAFF.

J is TRBJ2-2 and V is TRBV4-1, with a possible D match to TRBD2 (5 bases). The ends were cut back, 3 bases at V and 4 bases at J, with 12 bases in the middle. The CDR3 sequence is 15 residues long. Germline lookup yields CDR1 MGHRA and CDR2 YSYEKL. In DNA form, the CDR3 reads TGCGCCAGCAGCCAGCCTCTAGCAGTCACCGGGGAGCTGTTTTTT. This translates into CASSQPLAVTGELFF.

CDR3 nucleotides: TGTGCCAGTAGGGACTACCGAAAAGAGACCCAGTACTTC. As protein: CASRDYRKETQYF. The chain links TRBV19 to TRBJ2-5; weak D call: TRBD2 (6 bases). There are 13 residues in the CDR3. Germline lookup yields CDR1 LNHDA and CDR2 SQIVND (reference sequence). The V end was cut by 6 bases, the J end by 3 bases, with 11 bases between.

The V gene is TRBV27, the J gene TRBJ2-7; D may be TRBD1 (5 bases). Germline V gives CDR1 MNHEY, CDR2 SMNVEV (reference sequence). The CDR3 loop spans 15 amino acids. Trimming shortened V by 0 bases and J by 1 base, and 10 bases separated the two germline ends. DNA of the CDR3: TGTGCCAGCAGTTTATCACAGGCGACTTCCTACGAGCAGTACTTC. Translating it yields CASSLSQATSYEQYF.